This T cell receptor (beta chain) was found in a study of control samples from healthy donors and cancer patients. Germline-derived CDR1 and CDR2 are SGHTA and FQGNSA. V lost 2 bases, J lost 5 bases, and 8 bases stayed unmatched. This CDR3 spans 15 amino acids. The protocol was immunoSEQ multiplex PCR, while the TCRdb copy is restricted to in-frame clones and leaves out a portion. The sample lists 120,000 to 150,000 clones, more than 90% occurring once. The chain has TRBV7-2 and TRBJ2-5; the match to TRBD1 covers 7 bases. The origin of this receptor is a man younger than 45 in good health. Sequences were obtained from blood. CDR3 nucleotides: TGTGCCAGCAGCTTATCCCGACAGGGATGGGAGACCCAGTACTTC. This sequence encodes CASSLSRQGWETQYF. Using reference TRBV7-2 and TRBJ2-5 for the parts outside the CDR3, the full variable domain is GAGVSQSPSNKVTEKGKDVELRCDPISGHTALYWYRQSLGQGLEFLIYFQGNSAPDKSGLPSDRFSAERTGGSVSTLTIQRTQQEDSAVYLCASSLSRQGWETQYFGPGTRLLVL.